This entry is about one TCR beta chain. Looked up from germline, CDR1 is DFQATT and CDR2 is SNEGSKA (reference sequence). The CDR3 totals 11 residues. Trimming stripped 8 bases from V and 7 bases from J, with 12 bases between. The source of the sample is a study of Ad26.COV2.S vaccination and SARS-CoV-2 variants. Overall study: Ad26.COV2.S, an intramuscular injection, was given once or twice 56 days apart.

The protocol was immunoSEQ multiplex PCR, while the TCRdb copy is restricted to in-frame clones and leaves out a portion. The sample yields about 320,000 clones, around 81% seen once. Noted treatment: around 19 received Ad26.COV2.S at low or high dose, single or two shots; about 5 received placebo; per-sample allocation not given. After the first vaccine or placebo injection, samples were drawn on day 63. The donor was a Boston adult aged 18-55 years. The chain recombines TRBV20-1 with TRBJ2-1; TRBD1 or TRBD2 may be the D gene (6 bases each). The sequence was obtained from a person aged 18-65 years who received the Ad26.COV2.S COVID-19 vaccine or a placebo. Specimen: peripheral blood, collected in a trial of Ad26.COV2.S vaccine versus placebo. CDR3 in DNA: TGCAGTACGGGGGCTCGAAATGAGCAGTTCTTC. Its protein product is CSTGARNEQFF.